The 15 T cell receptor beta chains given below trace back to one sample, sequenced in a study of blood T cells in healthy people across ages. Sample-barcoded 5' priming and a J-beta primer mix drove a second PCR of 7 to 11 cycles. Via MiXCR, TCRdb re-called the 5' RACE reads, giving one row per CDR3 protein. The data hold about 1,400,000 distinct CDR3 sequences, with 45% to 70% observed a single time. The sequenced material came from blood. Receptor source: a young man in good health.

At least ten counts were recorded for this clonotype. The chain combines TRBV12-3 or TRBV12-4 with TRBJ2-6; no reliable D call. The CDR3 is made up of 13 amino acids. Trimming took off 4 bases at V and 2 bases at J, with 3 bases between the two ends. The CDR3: CASSSPGANVLTF. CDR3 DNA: TGTGCCAGCAGTTCTCCTGGGGCCAACGTCCTGACTTTC.

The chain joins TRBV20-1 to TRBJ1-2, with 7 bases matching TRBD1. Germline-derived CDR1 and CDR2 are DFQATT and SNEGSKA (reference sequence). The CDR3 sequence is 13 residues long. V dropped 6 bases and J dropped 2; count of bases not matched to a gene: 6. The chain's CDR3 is CSAIPDRNYGYTF. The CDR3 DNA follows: TGCAGTGCCATCCCGGACAGGAACTATGGCTACACCTTC.

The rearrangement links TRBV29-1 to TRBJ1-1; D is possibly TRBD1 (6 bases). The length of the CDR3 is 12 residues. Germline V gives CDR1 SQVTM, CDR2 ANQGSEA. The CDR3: CTARTANTEAFF. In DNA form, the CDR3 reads TGCACAGCCCGGACAGCCAACACTGAAGCTTTCTTT.

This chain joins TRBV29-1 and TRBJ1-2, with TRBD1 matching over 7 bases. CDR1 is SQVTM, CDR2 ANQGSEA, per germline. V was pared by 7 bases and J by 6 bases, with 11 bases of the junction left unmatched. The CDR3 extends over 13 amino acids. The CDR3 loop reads CSAFTGDWDGYTF. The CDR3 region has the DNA TGCAGCGCCTTCACAGGGGATTGGGATGGCTACACCTTC.

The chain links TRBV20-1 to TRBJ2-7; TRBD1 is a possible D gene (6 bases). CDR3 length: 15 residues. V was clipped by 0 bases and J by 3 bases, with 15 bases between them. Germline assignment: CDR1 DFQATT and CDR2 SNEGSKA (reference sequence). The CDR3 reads CSARDGLGAFYEQYF. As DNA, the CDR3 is TGCAGTGCTAGAGATGGCTTGGGGGCTTTCTACGAGCAGTACTTC.

The CDR3 nucleotides read TGTGCCAGCAGCCAAGATGATCGTTCAACGGGTACTGAAGCTTTCTTT. It yields the protein CASSQDDRSTGTEAFF. The chain joins TRBV4-2 to TRBJ1-1; D unclear. The CDR3 totals 16 residues. The V gene's germline CDR1 is LGHNA and CDR2 YNFKEQ. V dropped 0 bases and J dropped 5 bases, with 16 bases sitting between them.

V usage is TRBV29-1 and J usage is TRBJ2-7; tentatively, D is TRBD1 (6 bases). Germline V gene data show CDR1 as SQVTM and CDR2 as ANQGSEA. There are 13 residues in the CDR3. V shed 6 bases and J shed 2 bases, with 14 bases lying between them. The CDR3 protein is CSVTGKAAYEQYF. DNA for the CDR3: TGCAGCGTGACAGGAAAGGCAGCCTACGAGCAGTACTTC.

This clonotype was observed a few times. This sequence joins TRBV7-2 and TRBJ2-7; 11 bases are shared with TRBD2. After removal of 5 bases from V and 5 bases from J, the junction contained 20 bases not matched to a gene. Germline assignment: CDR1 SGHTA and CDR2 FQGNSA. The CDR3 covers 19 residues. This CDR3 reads CASSPSGTSGVLPKDEQYF. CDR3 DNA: TGTGCCAGCAGCCCGAGTGGGACTAGCGGAGTACTTCCTAAGGACGAGCAGTACTTC.

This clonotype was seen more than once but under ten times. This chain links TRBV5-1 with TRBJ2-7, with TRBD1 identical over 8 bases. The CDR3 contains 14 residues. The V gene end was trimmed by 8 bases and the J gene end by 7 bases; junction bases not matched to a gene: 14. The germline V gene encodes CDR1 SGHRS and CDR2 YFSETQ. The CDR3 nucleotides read TGCGCCAGTACTCTGGGGCAGGGGGCCTGGGAGCAGTACTTC. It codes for CASTLGQGAWEQYF.

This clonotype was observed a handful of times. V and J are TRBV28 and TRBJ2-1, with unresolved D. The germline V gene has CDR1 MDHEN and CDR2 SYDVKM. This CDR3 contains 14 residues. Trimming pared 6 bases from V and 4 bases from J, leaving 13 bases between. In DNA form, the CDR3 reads TGTGCCAGCAGCCGGGTCGCCCCTTACAATGAGCAGTTCTTC. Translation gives CASSRVAPYNEQFF.

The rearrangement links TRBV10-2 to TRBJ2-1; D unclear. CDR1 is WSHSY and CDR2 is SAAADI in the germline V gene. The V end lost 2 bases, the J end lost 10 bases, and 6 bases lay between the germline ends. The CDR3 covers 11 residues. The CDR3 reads CASSEGLEQFF. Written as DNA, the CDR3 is TGCGCCAGCAGTGAGGGTCTAGAGCAGTTCTTC.

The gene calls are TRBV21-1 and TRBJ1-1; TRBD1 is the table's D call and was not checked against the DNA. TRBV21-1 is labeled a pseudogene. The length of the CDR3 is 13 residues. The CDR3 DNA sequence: TGTGCCAGCAGCGGACCCGGGACGGATGAAGCTTTCTTT. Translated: CASSGPGTDEAFF.

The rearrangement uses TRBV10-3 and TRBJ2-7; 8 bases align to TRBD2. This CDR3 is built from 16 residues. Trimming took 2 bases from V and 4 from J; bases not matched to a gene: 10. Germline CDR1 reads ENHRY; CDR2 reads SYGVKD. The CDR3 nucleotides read TGTGCCATCAGTGAGGCCCGGGTAGCGGGACAATACGAGCAGTACTTC. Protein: CAISEARVAGQYEQYF.

The CDR3 coding sequence is TGCGCCAGCAGCCGAGAACTAGCGGTTAGCACAGATACGCAGTATTTT. Translating it yields CASSRELAVSTDTQYF. This sequence joins TRBV4-3 and TRBJ2-3, with 8 bases lining up with TRBD2. The trim removed 4 bases at V and 0 bases at J, leaving 6 bases unmatched. Germline CDR1 reads LGHNA; CDR2 reads YSLEER. The CDR3 consists of 16 residues.

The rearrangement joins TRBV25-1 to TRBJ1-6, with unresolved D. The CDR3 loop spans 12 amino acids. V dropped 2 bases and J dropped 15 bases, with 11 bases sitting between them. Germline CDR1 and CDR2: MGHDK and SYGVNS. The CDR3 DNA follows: TGTGCCAGCAGTGAACGACCCGGACGCCTCCACTTT. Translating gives CASSERPGRLHF.